The TCR beta chain described here comes from a study of glioma-infiltrating T cells after dendritic cell vaccination (dated by TCRdb to 2016 to 2018). Looking at the study overall: The cohort included some 15 glioblastoma patients drawn from Phase I and II dendritic cell vaccination trials, of whom 9 were newly diagnosed and 6 had recurrent disease. Deep sequencing of TCR beta CDR3 regions was used to quantify tumor-infiltrating lymphocyte content and compare tumor and blood repertoires in dendritic cell-vaccinated glioblastoma patients. Survival after dendritic cell vaccination was correlated with TCR sequencing metrics, including TIL content and tumor-blood repertoire overlap. The vaccine was prepared from monocyte-derived dendritic cells that were cultured for 6 to 7 days with IL-4 and GM-CSF and then pulsed overnight with autologous tumor lysate. Each patient got three intradermal injections of the dendritic cell vaccine, spaced at biweekly intervals, in the arm below the axilla. Autologous tumor lysate-pulsed dendritic cell vaccination was administered to the patients between about 2003 and 2013.

TCRB CDR3 regions were amplified from approximately 2 ug genomic DNA, or all available DNA if less, using the immunoSEQ assay. The multiplex PCR relied on 60 forward primers for TCR V beta segments and 13 reverse primers for J beta segments. To estimate reads per starting template, synthetic control templates were spiked into each sample at limiting dilution. The Illumina HiSeq System generated sequencing reads of 87 bp. In the original analysis: To remove PCR and sequencing errors, closely related sequences were merged with a nearest neighbor algorithm. TCR overlap was defined as the percentage of unique tumor TCR beta sequences that were also found in the peripheral blood of the same patient. TCRdb holds this immuneACCESS table with in-frame rearrangements only. Some clones are missing; in checked studies, unresolved V genes explain under half, and the rest has no known cause. D and trimming were read from the DNA, whereas the V and J calls and clone size are those reported in that table. This sample is represented by about 96,000 clones; roughly 83% of them were singletons. The ten most abundant clones make up 5.5% to 7% of the sample.

To be selected, patients needed enough residual fresh-frozen tumor tissue and more than two years of available survival data. An isocitrate dehydrogenase mutation was not carried by any of the glioblastoma patients, although molecular status was otherwise variable. PBMC were collected before vaccination, two weeks after the third vaccination, and at tumor progression if progression occurred. The Qiagen DNeasy Blood extraction Kit was used to extract genomic DNA. Regarding this clone: There is no known antigen for this receptor. The sample holds no much larger clone one base away, and base qualities are not on file.

V is pruned by 1 base and J by 3 bases, leaving 2 bases of the junction without a gene match. The CDR3 spans 15 residues, from the cysteine through the phenylalanine. Only the CDR3 portion is preserved as DNA: 45 bases, with reading frame beginning at the first base. CDR1 KGHSH and CDR2 LQKENI are derived from the germline V gene. The paper as a whole reports these results and caveats: No direct relationship between TCR clonality and survival was found, suggesting that a diverse polyclonal response may matter. The response model built on TCR overlap across three groups was characterized as speculative, with prospective validation still needed. The cohort was small and heterogeneous, and full blood and tumor sets were available for few patients, with initial-recurrent tumor pairs available for even fewer patients. After dendritic cell vaccination, a higher estimated pretreatment TIL content predicted longer time to progression and overall survival.

The sequence is built from TRBV18 and TRBJ2-3; TRBD2 aligns with 9 central bases. The sequencing here drew on blood, taken before dendritic cell vaccination. This receptor was taken from a human donor with glioblastoma. The nucleotide sequence is given as TGTGCCAGCTCACCACGAAGCGGGGGGACAGATACGCAGTATTTT. This yields the protein CASSPRSGGTDTQYF.